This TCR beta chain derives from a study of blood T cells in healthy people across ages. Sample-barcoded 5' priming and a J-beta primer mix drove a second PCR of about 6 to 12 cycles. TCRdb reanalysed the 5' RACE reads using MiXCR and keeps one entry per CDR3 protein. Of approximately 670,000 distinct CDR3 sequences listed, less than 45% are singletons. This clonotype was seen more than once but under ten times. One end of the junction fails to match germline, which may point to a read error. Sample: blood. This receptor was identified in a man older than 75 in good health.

CDR3 protein: CASSYGSRAHGYTF. In DNA, the CDR3 is TGTGCCAGCAGCTACGGGAGCAGGGCCCATGGGTACACCTTC. The chain carries TRBV11-2 and TRBJ1-2, with D maybe TRBD1 (5 bases). Germline values: CDR1 SGHAT, CDR2 FQNNGV. The CDR3 loop spans 14 amino acids.